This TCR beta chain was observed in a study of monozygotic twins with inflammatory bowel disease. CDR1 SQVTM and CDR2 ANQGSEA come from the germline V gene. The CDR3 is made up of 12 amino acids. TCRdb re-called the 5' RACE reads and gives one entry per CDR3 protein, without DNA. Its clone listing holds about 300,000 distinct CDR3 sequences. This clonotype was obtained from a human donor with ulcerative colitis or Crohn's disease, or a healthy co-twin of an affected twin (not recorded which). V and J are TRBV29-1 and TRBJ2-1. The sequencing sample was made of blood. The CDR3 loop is CSVEPRYNEQFF.